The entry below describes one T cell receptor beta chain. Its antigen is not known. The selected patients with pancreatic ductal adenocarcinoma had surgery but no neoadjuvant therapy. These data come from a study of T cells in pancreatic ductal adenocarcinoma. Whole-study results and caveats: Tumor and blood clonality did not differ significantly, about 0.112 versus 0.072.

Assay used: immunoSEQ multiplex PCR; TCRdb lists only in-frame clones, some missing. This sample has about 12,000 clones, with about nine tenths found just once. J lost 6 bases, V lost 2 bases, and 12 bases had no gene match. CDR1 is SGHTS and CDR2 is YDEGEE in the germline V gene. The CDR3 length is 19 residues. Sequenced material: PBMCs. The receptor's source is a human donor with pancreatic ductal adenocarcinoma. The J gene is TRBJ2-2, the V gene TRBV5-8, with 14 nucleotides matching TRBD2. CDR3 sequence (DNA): TGTGCCAGCAGCTTACCCGCCGGGACTAGCGGGAGTTTCGCCGGGGAGCTGTTTTTT. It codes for CASSLPAGTSGSFAGELFF.